A single sample is the source of the 15 T cell receptor beta chains below, sequenced in a study of blood T cell repertoires in COVID-19. TCRdb's copy holds only in-frame clones and misses some; the assay was immunoSEQ multiplex PCR. The repertoire holds about 92,000 clones, with roughly 85% as singletons. Sequences were obtained from peripheral blood. These TCRs come from a woman aged 60-75 years with COVID-19, enrolled during active disease.

The table lists this clone with a few counts. The J gene is TRBJ2-2, the V gene TRBV5-4; D perhaps matches TRBD2 (6 bases). CDR1 and CDR2 (germline): SGHNT, YYREEE (reference sequence). Trimming took off 0 bases at V and 6 bases at J, with 12 bases between the two ends. The CDR3 runs 15 residues. The CDR3 DNA sequence: TGTGCCAGCAGCTTGGCCCTAGGAGGGTCCGGGGAGCTGTTTTTT. Its translation: CASSLALGGSGELFF.

This chain joins TRBV15 and TRBJ2-3, with TRBD1 identical over 12 bases. Per the germline V gene, CDR1 is LNHNV and CDR2 is YYDKDF (reference sequence). After removal of 4 bases from V and 4 bases from J, the junction contained 6 bases not matched to a gene. The CDR3 is made up of 16 amino acids. CDR3 bases: TGTGCCACCAGCACTGCTCGGGACAGGGGGCCAGATACGCAGTATTTT. This sequence encodes CATSTARDRGPDTQYF.

The rearrangement links TRBV7-2 to TRBJ1-2, with D unresolved. Per the germline V gene, CDR1 is SGHTA and CDR2 is FQGNSA. This CDR3 has 12 residues. V lost 2 bases and J lost 8, with 9 bases in between. The chain's CDR3 is CASSLFPGGYTF. CDR3 nucleotides: TGTGCCAGCAGCTTATTCCCCGGGGGCTACACCTTC. Complete variable domain (other parts from reference TRBV7-2 and TRBJ1-2): GAGVSQSPSNKVTEKGKDVELRCDPISGHTALYWYRQSLGQGLEFLIYFQGNSAPDKSGLPSDRFSAERTGGSVSTLTIQRTQQEDSAVYLCASSLFPGGYTFGSGTRLTVV.

This chain joins TRBV4-1 and TRBJ1-4; TRBD1 aligns across 7 bases. CDR1 and CDR2 (germline): MGHRA, YSYEKL. The trim removed 3 bases at V and 5 bases at J, leaving 9 bases unmatched. The CDR3 contains 16 residues. CDR3 protein: CASSQNTGTENEKLFF. The CDR3 bases are TGCGCCAGCAGCCAGAATACCGGGACAGAGAATGAAAAACTGTTTTTT.

The chain links TRBV9 to TRBJ2-7; 7 bases match TRBD1. CDR3 size: 15 residues. With V trimmed by 2 bases and J by 5 bases, 10 bases remained unmatched. Germline V lookup: CDR1 SGDLS, CDR2 YYNGEE. The DNA of the CDR3 is TGTGCCAGCAGCGTTAGTTGGGACAGCCATAACGAGCAGTACTTC. Its translation: CASSVSWDSHNEQYF. Supplemented by reference TRBV9 and TRBJ2-7, the full variable domain reads DSGVTQTPKHLITATGQRVTLRCSPRSGDLSVYWYQQSLDQGLQFLIQYYNGEERAKGNILERFSAQQFPDLHSELNLSSLELGDSALYFCASSVSWDSHNEQYFGPGTRLTVT.

The rearrangement uses TRBV9 and TRBJ2-1, with 14 bases identical to TRBD2. This CDR3 contains 13 residues. Germline V lookup: CDR1 SGDLS, CDR2 YYNGEE. V was pared by 3 bases and J by 10 bases, with 0 bases of the junction left unmatched. The CDR3 DNA reads TGTGCCAGCAGCGGGACTAGCGGGGGGGAGCAGTTCTTC. Its translation: CASSGTSGGEQFF.

This chain connects TRBV11-3 to TRBJ2-3; the match to TRBD2 covers 12 bases. V dropped 5 bases and J dropped 5; count of bases not matched to a gene: 8. The CDR3 covers 16 residues. CDR1 and CDR2 from the germline V gene are SGHNT and YENEEA. The CDR3 region is CASSQGLAGPLDTQYF. The CDR3 DNA is TGTGCCAGCAGCCAAGGACTAGCGGGGCCATTAGATACGCAGTATTTT.

V is TRBV11-2 and J is TRBJ2-5; D may be TRBD1 (5 bases). CDR1 and CDR2 (germline): SGHAT, FQNNGV. This CDR3 comprises 16 residues. Trimming shortened V by 1 base and J by 1 base, and 13 bases separated the two germline ends. The CDR3 DNA follows: TGTGCCAGCAGCTTAGTCCCAGGGTTTCTCCAAGAGACCCAGTACTTC. Translated, it gives CASSLVPGFLQETQYF. Full variable domain (missing parts from reference TRBV11-2 and TRBJ2-5): EAGVAQSPRYKIIEKRQSVAFWCNPISGHATLYWYQQILGQGPKLLIQFQNNGVVDDSQLPKDRFSAERLKGVDSTLKIQPAKLEDSAVYLCASSLVPGFLQETQYFGPGTRLLVL.

This sequence joins TRBV7-8 and TRBJ2-5; 7 bases fit TRBD1. Trimming at V came to 3 bases and at J to 4 bases, leaving 2 bases not matched to a gene. There are 13 residues in the CDR3. Germline assignment: CDR1 SGHVS and CDR2 FQNEAQ. CDR3 region: CASSLGQRETQYF. CDR3 DNA: TGTGCCAGCAGCTTGGGACAGCGAGAGACCCAGTACTTC.

V usage is TRBV9 and J usage is TRBJ1-2; 10 bases are shared with TRBD1. This CDR3 has 15 residues. CDR1 and CDR2 from the germline V gene are SGDLS and YYNGEE. V lost 4 bases, J lost 3 bases, and 6 bases stayed unmatched. CDR3: CASSPRQGAHYGYTF. Here the CDR3 DNA reads TGTGCCAGCAGCCCCAGACAGGGGGCACACTATGGCTACACCTTC.

This clone was counted a single time. The CDR3 protein is CASTGRDRGRYEQYF. CDR3 sequence (DNA): TGTGCCAGCACCGGACGGGACAGGGGAAGGTACGAGCAGTACTTC. The V and J genes are TRBV7-2 and TRBJ2-7; 10 nucleotides line up with TRBD1. V dropped 7 bases and J dropped 4; count of bases not matched to a gene: 10. From germline, CDR1 is SGHTA and CDR2 FQGNSA. This CDR3 has 15 residues.

The chain combines TRBV15 with TRBJ1-4, with D perhaps matching TRBD1 (6 bases). Germline values: CDR1 LNHNV, CDR2 YYDKDF (reference sequence). This CDR3 comprises 15 residues. The ends were cut back, 1 base at V and 4 bases at J, with 10 bases in the middle. This chain's CDR3 is CATSRVGGFNEKLFF. CDR3 bases: TGTGCCACCAGCAGAGTAGGGGGTTTTAATGAAAAACTGTTTTTT.

This clone was seen more than once but under ten times. The chain employs TRBV19 and TRBJ1-3; D might be TRBD1 (6 bases). Germline V gene data show CDR1 as LNHDA and CDR2 as SQIVND (reference sequence). V dropped 6 bases and J dropped 2 bases, with 14 bases sitting between them. The CDR3 loop spans 15 amino acids. CDR3 region: CASRVAAGAGNTIYF. The CDR3 region has the DNA TGTGCCAGTAGAGTCGCGGCAGGGGCTGGAAACACCATATATTTT.

This chain uses TRBV5-5 with TRBJ2-7; TRBD1 agrees at 8 bases. The junction had 15 bases not matched to a gene; V was cut back by 6 bases and J by 4 bases. The germline V gene has CDR1 SGHKS and CDR2 YYEKEE (reference sequence). The CDR3 sequence is 16 residues long. The CDR3 DNA sequence: TGTGCCAGCACCGCACCCCGGGACAGGCCAACTTACGAGCAGTACTTC. Residues: CASTAPRDRPTYEQYF.

This sequence joins TRBV21-1 and TRBJ1-4; TRBD1, the D gene given by the table, was not confirmed from the DNA. TRBV21-1 is shown as a pseudogene. CDR3 length: 15 amino acids. The CDR3 sequence is CARIRGHRGHEKLFF. The CDR3, as DNA: TGTGCCAGGATTCGGGGGCACAGGGGGCATGAAAAACTGTTTTTT.